This T cell receptor (beta chain) comes out of a study of blood T cell repertoires in COVID-19. Overall study context: In each case, the material was cDNA or gDNA derived from T cells, B-cell-depleted T cells, or PBMCs.

Per the study methods: By means of reference gene primer amplification, nucleated cell counts were estimated. Sequencing was performed with immunoSEQ multiplex PCR; in TCRdb, only in-frame clones are kept and a portion is missing. That table supplies the V and J calls and clone size; D and trimming were determined from the DNA. The data hold about 100,000 clones, with about 77% observed a single time. Sequencing was carried out using peripheral blood. This clonotype was obtained from a man between 70 and 80 years old with active or convalescent COVID-19.

The CDR3 sequence: CASSQGGGNTEAFF. DNA for the CDR3: TGTGCCAGCAGCCAAGGAGGGGGGAACACTGAAGCTTTCTTT. The chain combines TRBV14 with TRBJ1-1, with a weak D call TRBD1 (6 bases). Germline CDR1 is SGHDN and CDR2 is FVKESK. The V gene lost 1 base and the J gene lost 1 base, with 7 bases spanning the gap. CDR3 size: 14 residues.